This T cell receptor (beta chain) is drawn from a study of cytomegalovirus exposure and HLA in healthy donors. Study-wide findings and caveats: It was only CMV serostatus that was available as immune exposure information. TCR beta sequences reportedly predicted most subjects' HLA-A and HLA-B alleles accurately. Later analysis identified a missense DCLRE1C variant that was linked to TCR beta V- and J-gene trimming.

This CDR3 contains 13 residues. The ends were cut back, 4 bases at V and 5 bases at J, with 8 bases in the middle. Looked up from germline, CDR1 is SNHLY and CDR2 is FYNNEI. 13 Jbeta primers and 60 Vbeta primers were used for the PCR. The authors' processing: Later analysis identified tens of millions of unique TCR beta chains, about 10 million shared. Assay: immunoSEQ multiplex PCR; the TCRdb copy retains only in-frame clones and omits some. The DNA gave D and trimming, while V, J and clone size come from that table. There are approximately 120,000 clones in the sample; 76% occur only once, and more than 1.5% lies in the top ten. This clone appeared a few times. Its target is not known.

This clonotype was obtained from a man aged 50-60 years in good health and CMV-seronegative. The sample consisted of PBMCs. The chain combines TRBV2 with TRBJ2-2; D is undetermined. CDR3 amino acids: CASSASVTGELFF. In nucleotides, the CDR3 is TGTGCCAGCAGTGCTAGTGTTACCGGGGAGCTGTTTTTT.